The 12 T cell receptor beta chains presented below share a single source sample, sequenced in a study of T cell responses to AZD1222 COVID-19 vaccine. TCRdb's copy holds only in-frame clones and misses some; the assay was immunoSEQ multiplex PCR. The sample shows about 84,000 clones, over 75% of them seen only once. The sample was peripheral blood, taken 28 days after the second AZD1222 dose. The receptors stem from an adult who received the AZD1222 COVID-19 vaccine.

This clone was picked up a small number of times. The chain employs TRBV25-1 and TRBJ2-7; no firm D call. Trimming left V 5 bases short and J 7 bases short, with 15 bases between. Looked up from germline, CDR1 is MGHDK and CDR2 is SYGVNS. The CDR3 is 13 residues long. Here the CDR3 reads CASSPFRTSEQYF. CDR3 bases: TGTGCCAGCAGTCCTTTTAGGACCTCTGAGCAGTACTTC.

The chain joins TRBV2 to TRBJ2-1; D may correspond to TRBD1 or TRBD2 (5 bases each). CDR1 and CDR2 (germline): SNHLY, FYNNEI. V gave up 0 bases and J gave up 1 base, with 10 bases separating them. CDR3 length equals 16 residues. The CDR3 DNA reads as TGTGCCAGCAGTGAAGCGAGGGACGGATCCTACAATGAGCAGTTCTTC. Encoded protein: CASSEARDGSYNEQFF.

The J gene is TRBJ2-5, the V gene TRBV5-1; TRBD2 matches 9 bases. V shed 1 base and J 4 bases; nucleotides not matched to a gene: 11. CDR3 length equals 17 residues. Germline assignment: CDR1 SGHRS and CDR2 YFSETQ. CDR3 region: CASSLNLGGGAGETQYF. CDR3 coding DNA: TGCGCCAGCAGCTTGAACCTCGGCGGGGGGGCGGGAGAGACCCAGTACTTC.

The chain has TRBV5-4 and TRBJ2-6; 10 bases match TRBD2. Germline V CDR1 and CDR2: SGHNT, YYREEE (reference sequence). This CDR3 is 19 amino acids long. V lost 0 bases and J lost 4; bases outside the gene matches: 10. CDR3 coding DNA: TGTGCCAGCAGCTTGGGAGTTCTGCTAGCGGGGGCCGGGGCCAACGTCCTGACTTTC. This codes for CASSLGVLLAGAGANVLTF.

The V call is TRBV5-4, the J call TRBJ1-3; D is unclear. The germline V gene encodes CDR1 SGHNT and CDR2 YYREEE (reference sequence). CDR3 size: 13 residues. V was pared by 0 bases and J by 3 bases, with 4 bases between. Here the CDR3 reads CASSLEIGNTIYF. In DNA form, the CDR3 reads TGTGCCAGCAGCTTGGAGATTGGAAACACCATATATTTT.

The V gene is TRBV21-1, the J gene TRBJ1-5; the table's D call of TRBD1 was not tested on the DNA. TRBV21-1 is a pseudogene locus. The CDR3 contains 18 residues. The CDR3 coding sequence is TGTGCCAGCAGCAATGCCCCGAAAGGGACAGGGAACCATCAGCCCCAGCATTTT. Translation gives CASSNAPKGTGNHQPQHF.

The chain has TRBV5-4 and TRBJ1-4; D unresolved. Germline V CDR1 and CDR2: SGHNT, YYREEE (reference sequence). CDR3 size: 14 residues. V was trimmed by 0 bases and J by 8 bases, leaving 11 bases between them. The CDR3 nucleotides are TGTGCCAGCAGCTTGGGCGGGGAGCGAGAAAAACTGTTTTTT. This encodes CASSLGGEREKLFF.

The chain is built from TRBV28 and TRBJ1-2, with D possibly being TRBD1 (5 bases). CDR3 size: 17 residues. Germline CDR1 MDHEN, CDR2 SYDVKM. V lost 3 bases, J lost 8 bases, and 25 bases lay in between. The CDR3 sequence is CASSFGGGTRTLGGYTF. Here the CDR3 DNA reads TGTGCCAGCAGTTTTGGGGGGGGGACCCGGACCCTGGGAGGCTACACCTTC.

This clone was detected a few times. The CDR3 is CASSLGTGSNQPQHF. The DNA of the CDR3 is TGTGCCAGCAGTCTAGGGACAGGGAGCAATCAGCCCCAGCATTTT. The chain uses TRBV3-1 (or the pseudogene TRBV3-2) and TRBJ1-5; 9 bases are shared with TRBD1. Germline V gives CDR1 LGHDT, CDR2 YNNKEL (reference sequence). This CDR3 is built from 15 residues. Germline trimming cut 6 bases from V and 1 base from J; bases unmatched to any gene: 4.

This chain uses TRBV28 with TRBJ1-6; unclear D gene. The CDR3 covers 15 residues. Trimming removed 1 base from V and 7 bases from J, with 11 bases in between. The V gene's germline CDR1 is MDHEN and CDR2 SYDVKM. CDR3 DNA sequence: TGTGCCAGCAGTTTATACTCTTGGCGAAATTCACCCCTCCACTTT. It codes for CASSLYSWRNSPLHF.

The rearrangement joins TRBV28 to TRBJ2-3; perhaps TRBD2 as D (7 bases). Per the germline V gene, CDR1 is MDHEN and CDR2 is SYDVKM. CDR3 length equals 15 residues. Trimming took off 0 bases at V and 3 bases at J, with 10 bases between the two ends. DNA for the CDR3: TGTGCCAGCAGTTTATGGGGGAGGGGGACAGATACGCAGTATTTT. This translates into CASSLWGRGTDTQYF.

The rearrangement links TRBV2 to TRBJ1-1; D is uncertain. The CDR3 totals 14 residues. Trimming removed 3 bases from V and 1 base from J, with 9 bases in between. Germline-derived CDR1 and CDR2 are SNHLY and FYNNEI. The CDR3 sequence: CASSDRNSNTEAFF. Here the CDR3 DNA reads TGTGCCAGCAGTGACCGTAACTCGAACACTGAAGCTTTCTTT.